The 9 T cell receptor beta chains in this list originate from one sample, sequenced in a study of T cell changes during pregnancy in multiple sclerosis. The protocol was immunoSEQ multiplex PCR, while the TCRdb copy is restricted to in-frame clones and leaves out a portion. The sample shows some 70,000 clones, more than 85% of them seen only once. Source: CD8+ T cells from peripheral blood mononuclear cells, taken before pregnancy. Every receptor here comes from a female donor with multiple sclerosis, enrolled in a pregnancy study.

The rearrangement links TRBV2 to TRBJ1-1, with D possibly matching TRBD1 (6 bases). The CDR3 totals 15 residues. Trimming took 5 bases from V and 0 from J, leaving 13 bases between them. The germline V gene encodes CDR1 SNHLY and CDR2 FYNNEI. The CDR3 sequence: CASSFWTAMNTEAFF. The CDR3 DNA follows: TGTGCCAGCAGTTTCTGGACAGCCATGAACACTGAAGCTTTCTTT.

This clone was recorded only once. The chain combines TRBV6-5 with TRBJ2-2; tentatively, D is TRBD1 (6 bases). The CDR3 runs to 14 residues. Germline loops: CDR1 MNHEY, CDR2 SVGAGI. Trimming left V 2 bases short and J 8 bases short, with 12 bases between. The chain's CDR3 is CASSYEQGMGELFF. The CDR3 region has the DNA TGTGCCAGCAGTTACGAACAGGGTATGGGGGAGCTGTTTTTT.

The V and J genes are TRBV7-9 and TRBJ2-5, with D perhaps TRBD1 (6 bases). CDR3 length: 14 residues. CDR1 and CDR2 (germline): SEHNR, FQNEAQ (reference sequence). Trimming removed 6 bases from V and 5 bases from J, with 16 bases in between. CDR3 sequence reads: CASSRTEDWETQYF. The CDR3 DNA sequence: TGTGCCAGCAGTCGGACAGAGGATTGGGAGACCCAGTACTTC.

The chain has TRBV4-1 and TRBJ1-5; no clear D gene. This CDR3 comprises 16 residues. Trimming took off 0 bases at V and 2 bases at J, with 11 bases between the two ends. In germline, CDR1 is MGHRA, CDR2 YSYEKL. CDR3 DNA: TGCGCCAGCAGCCAAGAGGGAGGTCATGGCAATCAGCCCCAGCATTTT. Its translation is CASSQEGGHGNQPQHF.

V is TRBV11-2 and J is TRBJ1-4; no clear D. The germline V and J ends were trimmed by 0 bases and 7 bases, with 6 bases remaining between them. Germline CDR1 and CDR2: SGHAT and FQNNGV. This CDR3 comprises 13 residues. CDR3 nucleotide sequence: TGTGCCAGCAGCTTAGACGGAGGTGAAAAACTGTTTTTT. Its protein product is CASSLDGGEKLFF.

The chain joins TRBV11-3 to TRBJ2-7; maybe TRBD1 (6 bases). Germline-derived CDR1 and CDR2 are SGHNT and YENEEA. The V gene lost 6 bases and the J gene lost 0 bases, with 18 bases spanning the gap. The CDR3 consists of 16 residues. CDR3 sequence reads: CASRLITGISSYEQYF. The CDR3, as DNA: TGTGCCAGCAGACTAATAACAGGGATAAGCTCCTACGAGCAGTACTTC.

The chain has TRBV5-4 and TRBJ1-3; 8 bases are shared with TRBD1. V was clipped by 5 bases and J by 1 base; unmatched bases: 2. This CDR3 spans 14 amino acids. Germline values: CDR1 SGHNT, CDR2 YYREEE (reference sequence). This CDR3 reads CASSQGASGNTIYF. The CDR3, as DNA: TGTGCCAGCAGTCAGGGGGCTTCTGGAAACACCATATATTTT.

This sequence joins TRBV4-1 and TRBJ1-1, with TRBD1 identical over 8 bases. The CDR3 spans 14 residues. Per germline, CDR1 MGHRA and CDR2 YSYEKL. The trim removed 4 bases at V and 5 bases at J, leaving 6 bases unmatched. CDR3 DNA: TGCGCCAGCAGCCTCTGGACAGGGCGGACTGAAGCTTTCTTT. Translating it yields CASSLWTGRTEAFF.

This clone was observed once. CDR3 residues: CAISESKVSLVNYGYTF. The CDR3 bases are TGTGCCATCAGTGAGTCGAAGGTTAGCTTGGTTAACTATGGCTACACCTTC. The V gene is TRBV10-3, the J gene TRBJ1-2; unclear D gene. This CDR3 spans 17 amino acids. The germline V gene has CDR1 ENHRY and CDR2 SYGVKD. Trimming shortened V by 0 bases and J by 1 base, and 15 bases separated the two germline ends.